Following are 28 T cell receptor beta chains from one sample sequenced in a study of cytomegalovirus exposure and HLA in healthy donors. With 60 Vbeta and 13 Jbeta primers, the PCR was carried out. Method: immunoSEQ multiplex PCR; TCRdb's copy keeps in-frame clones and lacks some. The data hold 150,000 to 200,000 clones, with roughly 79% observed a single time. Sequencing was done on a sample of PBMCs. The receptors derive from a man between 18 and 35 years old in good health and CMV-seropositive.

This clone was seen ten or more times. The chain couples TRBV25-1 to TRBJ2-7, with no clear D. CDR3 length equals 14 residues. V lost 0 bases, J lost 5 bases, and 11 bases lay in between. Per germline, CDR1 MGHDK and CDR2 SYGVNS. For the CDR3, the DNA is TGTGCCAGCAGTGAATACCGGTTGTTCCACGAGCAGTACTTC. This gives the protein CASSEYRLFHEQYF.

V gene TRBV28 combines with J gene TRBJ2-2; weak D call: TRBD1 (6 bases). This CDR3 has 16 residues. Per the germline V gene, CDR1 is MDHEN and CDR2 is SYDVKM. Trimming took off 10 bases at V and 0 bases at J, with 18 bases between the two ends. Here the CDR3 DNA reads TGTGCCACTTCCAAACCGGGACACTCGAACACCGGGGAGCTGTTTTTT. Translation gives CATSKPGHSNTGELFF. Supplemented by reference TRBV28 and TRBJ2-2, the full variable domain reads DVKVTQSSRYLVKRTGEKVFLECVQDMDHENMFWYRQDPGLGLRLIYFSYDVKMKEKGDIPEGYSVSREKKERFSLILESASTNQTSMYLCATSKPGHSNTGELFFGEGSRLTVL.

This chain joins TRBV21-1 and TRBJ1-1. TRBV21-1 is termed a pseudogene. CDR3 length: 12 amino acids. In DNA form, the CDR3 reads TGTGCCAGCAGCGCATTGGGGGGTGAAGCTTTCTTT. Residues: CASSALGGEAFF.

This chain uses TRBV9 with TRBJ2-7; D not resolved. V lost 3 bases, J lost 2 bases, and 18 bases lay in between. Germline V gene lookup returns CDR1 SGDLS and CDR2 YYNGEE. The CDR3 contains 16 residues. Here the CDR3 DNA reads TGTGCCAGCAGCGGTTCTCCCACCGGTGTCCCCTACGAGCAGTACTTC. The encoded protein is CASSGSPTGVPYEQYF.

This chain uses TRBV2 with TRBJ1-5, with D perhaps matching TRBD1 (6 bases). The CDR3 loop spans 14 amino acids. Trimming removed 3 bases at V and 1 base at J, with 7 bases between. CDR1 SNHLY and CDR2 FYNNEI come from the germline V gene. The CDR3 here is CASSEGASNQPQHF. For the CDR3, the DNA is TGTGCCAGCAGTGAGGGGGCGAGCAATCAGCCCCAGCATTTT.

V usage is TRBV10-3 and J usage is TRBJ2-3, with a tentative D call TRBD1 (5 bases). The germline CDR1 and CDR2 sequences are ENHRY and SYGVKD. The CDR3 length is 14 residues. The V end was cut by 7 bases, the J end by 3 bases, with 14 bases between. The CDR3 DNA reads TGTGCCATCACTTACGGTCAGGGAACAGATACGCAGTATTTT. Translation gives CAITYGQGTDTQYF.

This chain joins TRBV7-2 and TRBJ1-5, with D unresolved. Germline V gene data show CDR1 as SGHTA and CDR2 as FQGNSA. CDR3 length: 15 amino acids. Trimming shortened V by 1 base and J by 3 bases, and 10 bases separated the two germline ends. CDR3 DNA: TGTGCCAGCAGCTTAGATAGCGGCAACAATCAGCCCCAGCATTTT. This sequence encodes CASSLDSGNNQPQHF.

The chain recombines TRBV2 with TRBJ2-3; D is unclear. CDR3 size: 14 residues. The germline CDR1 and CDR2 sequences are SNHLY and FYNNEI. V gave up 3 bases and J gave up 1 base, with 8 bases separating them. The CDR3 DNA follows: TGTGCCAGCAGTGAGGGCTGGGGCACAGATACGCAGTATTTT. Translation: CASSEGWGTDTQYF.

The chain has TRBV15 and TRBJ2-2; D unresolved. Germline CDR1 and CDR2: LNHNV and YYDKDF (reference sequence). The CDR3 loop spans 12 amino acids. V lost 0 bases, J lost 7 bases, and 3 bases lay in between. The CDR3 reads CATSRDRGELFF. Here the CDR3 DNA reads TGTGCCACCAGCAGAGATCGCGGGGAGCTGTTTTTT.

The V and J genes are TRBV19 and TRBJ1-2; 8 bases map to TRBD1. With 7 bases clipped from V and 7 bases from J, the junction kept 17 bases outside the gene matches. Germline V gene lookup returns CDR1 LNHDA and CDR2 SQIVND (reference sequence). The CDR3 has 16 residues. This CDR3 reads CASIDRGSRLSLGYTF. The DNA of the CDR3 is TGTGCCAGTATTGACAGGGGATCACGTTTATCACTTGGCTACACCTTC.

The chain links TRBV6-5 to TRBJ2-2; tentative D call: TRBD2 (6 bases). This CDR3 comprises 13 residues. The germline V and J ends were trimmed by 6 bases and 4 bases, with 9 bases remaining between them. Looked up from germline, CDR1 is MNHEY and CDR2 is SVGAGI. CDR3 sequence: CASRGLTTGELFF. The CDR3 DNA sequence: TGTGCCAGCAGGGGACTGACCACCGGGGAGCTGTTTTTT.

The rearrangement uses TRBV2 and TRBJ1-5; D is ambiguous. With 5 bases removed from V and 4 bases from J, the gap between germline ends came to 12 bases. CDR1 SNHLY and CDR2 FYNNEI come from the germline V gene. There are 14 residues in the CDR3. The CDR3 region has the DNA TGTGCCAGCAGTTCCGGGTGGATGAATCAGCCCCAGCATTTT. Residues: CASSSGWMNQPQHF.

The chain joins TRBV30 to TRBJ1-5; 11 nucleotides match TRBD1. The V segment lost 5 bases and the J segment 4 bases; nucleotides outside the gene matches: 4. CDR1 and CDR2 (germline): GTSNPN, SVGIG (reference sequence). This CDR3 has 14 residues. The CDR3 bases are TGTGCCTGGGCAGGGACAGGGGGGAATCAGCCCCAGCATTTT. The encoded protein is CAWAGTGGNQPQHF.

The chain is built from TRBV19 and TRBJ1-1; D call uncertain. The germline V and J ends were trimmed by 5 bases and 1 base, with 14 bases remaining between them. Germline CDR1 is LNHDA and CDR2 is SQIVND (reference sequence). CDR3 length: 15 amino acids. This CDR3 reads CASSAGPGWNTEAFF. In nucleotides, the CDR3 is TGTGCCAGTAGTGCAGGCCCTGGGTGGAACACTGAAGCTTTCTTT.

V gene TRBV9 combines with J gene TRBJ2-1; 7 bases are a match to TRBD2. After removal of 3 bases from V and 7 bases from J, the junction contained 4 bases not matched to a gene. This CDR3 comprises 13 residues. The germline V gene has CDR1 SGDLS and CDR2 YYNGEE. CDR3 coding DNA: TGTGCCAGCAGCGAGGCTAGCGGTAATGAGCAGTTCTTC. It specifies CASSEASGNEQFF. The full variable domain, completed using reference TRBV9 and TRBJ2-1, is DSGVTQTPKHLITATGQRVTLRCSPRSGDLSVYWYQQSLDQGLQFLIQYYNGEERAKGNILERFSAQQFPDLHSELNLSSLELGDSALYFCASSEASGNEQFFGPGTRLTVL.

The chain couples TRBV5-4 to TRBJ2-1; weak D call: TRBD2 (6 bases). Looked up from germline, CDR1 is SGHNT and CDR2 is YYREEE (reference sequence). V was clipped by 5 bases and J by 2 bases, with 17 bases between them. The CDR3 spans 16 residues. The CDR3 nucleotides read TGTGCCAGCAGAACCGATTGGGAGGTCGCCTACAATGAGCAGTTCTTC. Protein sequence: CASRTDWEVAYNEQFF.

The V call is TRBV7-2, the J call TRBJ2-7, with unresolved D. CDR1 SGHTA and CDR2 FQGNSA come from the germline V gene. V gave up 2 bases and J gave up 2 bases, with 10 bases separating them. This CDR3 is built from 14 residues. The CDR3 sequence is CASSLFGSPYEQYF. Here the CDR3 DNA reads TGTGCCAGCAGCTTATTTGGTAGCCCCTACGAGCAGTACTTC.

Regarding this clone: The conserved closing phenylalanine or tryptophan is absent in this CDR3, likely reflecting a read error. The CDR3 sequence: CASSQLPKGAYNSPLHL. DNA for the CDR3: TGTGCCAGCAGCCAGCTCCCAAAGGGGGCGTATAATTCACCCCTCCACCTT. V gene TRBV4-2 combines with J gene TRBJ1-6, with 7 bases lining up with TRBD1. The V gene's germline CDR1 is LGHNA and CDR2 YNFKEQ. CDR3 length equals 17 residues. V dropped 3 bases and J dropped 4; count of bases not matched to a gene: 9.

The chain employs TRBV4-3 and TRBJ2-7; the D is unclear. The ends were cut back, 2 bases at V and 5 bases at J, with 10 bases in the middle. Germline CDR1 reads LGHNA; CDR2 reads YSLEER. The CDR3 is made up of 13 amino acids. CDR3 sequence: CASSQLDRDEQYF. In DNA, the CDR3 is TGCGCCAGCAGCCAACTAGACCGCGACGAGCAGTACTTC.

The CDR3, as DNA: TGTGCCAGCAGTATCATGAGTGACAGGGACTATGGCTACACCTTC. Translated: CASSIMSDRDYGYTF. V and J are TRBV28 and TRBJ1-2; TRBD1 agrees at 7 bases. V lost 5 bases to trimming and J lost 3 bases; unmatched junction nucleotides: 9. Germline CDR1 MDHEN, CDR2 SYDVKM. The CDR3 contains 15 residues.

V is TRBV27 and J is TRBJ2-7; a possible D gene is TRBD2 (6 bases). V gave up 6 bases and J gave up 0 bases, with 12 bases separating them. The CDR3 spans 14 residues. The germline gives CDR1 MNHEY, CDR2 SMNVEV (reference sequence). The CDR3 spells CASRISTSSYEQYF. The CDR3 bases are TGTGCCAGCAGAATCTCGACTAGCTCCTACGAGCAGTACTTC.

Points on this clone: Relative to the germline gene, one junction end is altered; a read error may explain this. This chain connects TRBV27 to TRBJ2-1, with D possibly matching TRBD2 (5 bases). The CDR3 contains 13 residues. CDR1 is MNHEY and CDR2 is SMNVEV in the germline V gene (reference sequence). The CDR3 reads CASRWRFDNEQFF. The CDR3 DNA reads as TGTGCCAGCAGGTGGAGGTTCGACAACGAGCAGTTCTTC.

The gene calls are TRBV9 and TRBJ1-2; weak D call: TRBD1 (5 bases). V shed 2 bases and J shed 2 bases, with 10 bases lying between them. CDR3 length: 14 amino acids. CDR1 SGDLS and CDR2 YYNGEE come from the germline V gene. The CDR3, as DNA: TGTGCCAGCAGCGTCGACAGAAGCAACTATGGCTACACCTTC. Translated, it gives CASSVDRSNYGYTF.

A note on this clone: The conserved closing phenylalanine or tryptophan is absent in this CDR3, likely reflecting a read error. V and J are TRBV7-9 and TRBJ1-6, with unresolved D. Germline CDR1 SEHNR, CDR2 FQNEAQ (reference sequence). This CDR3 is 13 amino acids long. Trimming removed 5 bases at V and 13 bases at J, with 15 bases between. CDR3 residues: CASSATAEVPLHL. The CDR3 DNA follows: TGTGCCAGCAGCGCCACAGCGGAGGTCCCCCTCCACCTT.

The rearrangement joins TRBV9 to TRBJ2-2, with D perhaps matching TRBD2 (5 bases). The CDR3 contains 15 residues. V was pared by 3 bases and J by 8 bases, with 17 bases between. CDR1 is SGDLS and CDR2 is YYNGEE in the germline V gene. The CDR3 here is CASSAREGNTGELFF. The DNA for the CDR3 is TGTGCCAGCAGCGCCCGAGAGGGCAATACAGGGGAGCTGTTTTTT. The full variable domain, completed using reference TRBV9 and TRBJ2-2, is DSGVTQTPKHLITATGQRVTLRCSPRSGDLSVYWYQQSLDQGLQFLIQYYNGEERAKGNILERFSAQQFPDLHSELNLSSLELGDSALYFCASSAREGNTGELFFGEGSRLTVL.

This clone has a handful of counts. The chain uses TRBV5-4 and TRBJ2-1; 8 bases fit TRBD1. V gave up 2 bases and J gave up 5 bases; unmatched junction bases: 6. This CDR3 comprises 15 residues. Germline CDR1 is SGHNT and CDR2 is YYREEE (reference sequence). The chain's CDR3 is CASSFSTGVDNEQFF. As DNA, the CDR3 is TGTGCCAGCAGCTTTTCGACAGGGGTGGACAATGAGCAGTTCTTC.

The sample holds a few counts of this clone. The V call is TRBV15, the J call TRBJ2-5, with 7 positions matching TRBD2. Germline CDR1 and CDR2: LNHNV and YYDKDF (reference sequence). With 5 bases clipped from V and 2 bases from J, the junction kept 8 bases outside the gene matches. The CDR3 has 15 amino acids. DNA of the CDR3: TGTGCCACCAGCGGGAGGCTAGCGGTTCAAGAGACCCAGTACTTC. Its protein product is CATSGRLAVQETQYF.

This clone was seen more than once but under ten times. The V and J genes are TRBV7-9 and TRBJ1-2; D is perhaps TRBD1 (5 bases). V was clipped by 11 bases and J by 8 bases, with 18 bases between them. This CDR3 region has 12 residues. Germline V lookup: CDR1 SEHNR, CDR2 FQNEAQ (reference sequence). The CDR3: CAHPGETRGYTF. CDR3 nucleotides: TGTGCCCACCCGGGGGAGACTCGAGGCTACACCTTC.